The source of this T cell receptor (beta chain) is a study of T cell responses to AZD1222 COVID-19 vaccine (dated by TCRdb to the early 2020s). Notes on the research overall: TCR sequencing was performed for fewer than 250 trial participants, of whom some 200 were given two doses of AZD1222 and around 26 were given two doses of MenACWY control vaccine. Trial participants were enrolled by age into subgroups of 18-55, 56-69 and 70-plus years, and roughly 160, 29 and 62 TCR-sequenced participants, respectively, were included in these subgroups. Here is what the overall study found, with its caveats: After two AZD1222 doses, spike-specific TCR breadth and depth were significantly higher than at day 0 and than in MenACWY recipients. Nearly half of unique spike-specific TCRs reportedly recognized epitopes outside regions mutated in the B.1.351 and B.1.1.7 variants. In the small 56-69-year group, the increase in depth fell short of significance, most likely because of low power. Most participants were white British and females outnumbered males, and the authors suggested that clonal diversity may have been underestimated. Because no day 14 peak-response samples were available, the repertoires could be characterized only after the peak T cell response. Vaccine-associated CD4 TCRs spanned the whole spike protein, with dominant responses in regions 160-218 and 743-854. Conclusions about previously exposed vaccinees are limited, since just 6 or 7 AZD1222 recipients were seropositive for SARS-CoV-2 at baseline.

The time point label on this specimen signifies: baseline before first vaccination. What this sample's treatment or condition label stands for: meningococcal conjugate vaccine given as trial control. Samples from vaccinated people were obtained from the UK trials COV001 and COV002, which included a single-blind randomized controlled phase 2/3 trial of AZD1222 (ChAdOx1 nCoV-19) in healthy adults. Trial participant PBMC samples were collected at day 0 and day 28 after the second dose for TCRbeta chain sequencing. The CDR3 regions of human TCRbeta chains were analyzed by immunosequencing. The authors' pipeline ran thus. Repertoire TCRs were checked for matches against a reference library of SARS-CoV-2-specific TCRs that had been generated using the MIRA antigen-specificity platform. Breadth was defined as the fraction of unique TCRs that were SARS-CoV-2-associated. Depth was defined as the fraction of total T cells that were SARS-CoV-2-associated. Using the MIRA data, each spike-specific TCR was assigned both to the spike region to which the TCR was reactive and to a CD4 or CD8 class. Log10-transformed breadth and depth values were compared by one-way ANOVA with Sidak's multiple comparisons tests. This is the immuneACCESS table as TCRdb keeps it, with only in-frame sequences that have V and J called. A part of the clones is gone; compared with another copy, unresolved V genes explain less than half, and the rest is unexplained. V and J calls and clone size are given by that table; D and trimming were obtained from the DNA. This sample is represented by 120,000 to 150,000 clones; about nine tenths of them were singletons. 3% to 4% of the sample is in the top ten clones.

The CDR3 goes from the cysteine to the phenylalanine over 12 residues. Only the CDR3 region is kept as DNA, spanning 36 bases read in frame from base 1. Here V drops 6 bases and J drops 7 bases, and the junction holds 6 bases not matched to any gene. CDR1 and CDR2 are drawn from the germline V gene (reference sequence): SGHNT, YYREEE. Note on this clone: Its antigen is currently not known. Base qualities were left out, and no much larger clone turns up one base away.

The V gene is TRBV5-4 and the J gene is TRBJ1-2; 7 bases in the middle match TRBD1. Sequences were derived from peripheral blood, sampled on day 0 of MenACWY control vaccination. The sequence derives from an adult in good health. In nucleotides, the sequence is TGTGCCAGCATCGACAGGGACGGTGGCTACACCTTC. The encoded protein is CASIDRDGGYTF.